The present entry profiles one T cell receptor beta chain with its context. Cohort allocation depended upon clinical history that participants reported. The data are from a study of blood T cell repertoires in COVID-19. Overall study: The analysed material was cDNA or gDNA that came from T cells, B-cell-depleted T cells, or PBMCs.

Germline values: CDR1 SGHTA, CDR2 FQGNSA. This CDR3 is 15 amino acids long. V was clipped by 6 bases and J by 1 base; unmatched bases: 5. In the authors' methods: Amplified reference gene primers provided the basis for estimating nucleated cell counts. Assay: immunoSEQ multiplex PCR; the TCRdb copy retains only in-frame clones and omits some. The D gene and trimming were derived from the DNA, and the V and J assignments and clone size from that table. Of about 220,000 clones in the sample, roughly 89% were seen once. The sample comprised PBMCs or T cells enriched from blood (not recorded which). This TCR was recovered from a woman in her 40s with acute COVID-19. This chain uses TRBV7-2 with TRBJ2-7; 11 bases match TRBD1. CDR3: CASRTRDRGSYEQYF. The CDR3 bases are TGTGCCAGCAGAACTCGGGACAGGGGGTCCTACGAGCAGTACTTC.